This T cell receptor beta chain is from a study of identical twins. The CDR3 loop spans 16 amino acids. V trimming: 3 bases; J trimming: 2 bases; junction bases outside the gene matches: 9. The germline gives CDR1 SQVTM, CDR2 ANQGSEA. Findings and limits, study-wide: Invariant populations such as MAIT and iNKT cells could partly muddle zero-insertion analyses.

Donors were all healthy Caucasians. In TCRdb, the 5' RACE reads were re-called with MiXCR into one record per CDR3 protein. The sample shows 600,000 to 850,000 distinct CDR3 sequences, about 20% of them seen only once. Turning to this clonotype: No antigen is known for it.

The same sample was also studied in work on T cells expressing NK-cell markers. That publication notes: Repertoire data for TCR beta were derived from sorted T cells (CD3+CD56+NKG2C+, CD3+CD56+NKG2C- and CD3+CD56-NKG2C+). Dominance of the CD3+CD56-NKG2C+ fraction by these clonotypes also held in four donors.

The specimen was PBMCs. This clonotype was sampled from a woman between 18 and 29 years old in good health. The chain combines TRBV29-1 with TRBJ2-1, with 8 bases lining up with TRBD2. The DNA of the CDR3 is TGCAGCGTTGATTGGCCAACTAGCGGAACCTACAATGAGCAGTTCTTC. Protein sequence: CSVDWPTSGTYNEQFF.